The T cell receptor beta chain described here comes from a study of cytomegalovirus exposure and HLA in healthy donors. The V gene end was trimmed by 9 bases and the J gene end by 0 bases; junction bases not matched to a gene: 26. The germline V gene encodes CDR1 SGHRS and CDR2 YFSETQ. CDR3 length: 21 amino acids. General study results and limits: Investigators reported 164 TCR beta chains as tied to cytomegalovirus. A few V segments could not be told apart, such as TRBV6-2 and TRBV6-3, and were left out.

This clone was counted between two and nine times. Its target is not known. The PCR contained 60 Vbeta and 13 Jbeta primers. Repertoires were generated with immunoSEQ multiplex PCR, while TCRdb's copy carries only in-frame clones and drops some. The repertoire holds about 100,000 clones, with 65% to 80% as singletons. The V call is TRBV5-1, the J call TRBJ2-2; 7 positions agree with TRBD1. The sequence was collected from a man aged 50-59 years in good health and CMV-seronegative. Sample: PBMCs. CDR3 sequence reads: CATSEGSTGTVAFANTGELFF. The CDR3 DNA reads as TGCGCCACCTCAGAGGGATCAACCGGGACAGTCGCGTTCGCGAACACCGGGGAGCTGTTTTTT.